This T cell receptor (beta chain) came from a study of cytomegalovirus exposure and HLA in healthy donors. This CDR3 is built from 13 residues. Germline CDR1 SSHAT, CDR2 FNYEAQ (reference sequence). Regarding this clone: The junction and the germline gene differ at one end; a read error may be behind it.

TCRdb keeps only in-frame clones here, not all; method: immunoSEQ multiplex PCR. The sample consists of 110,000 to 150,000 clones, 84% of them appearing once. This TCR was sampled from a woman aged 25 to 39 in good health and CMV-seronegative. The V and J genes are TRBV7-7 and TRBJ1-2; the match to TRBD1 covers 8 bases. The sample taken for sequencing was PBMCs. In DNA form, the CDR3 reads TGTGCTAGCAGCTTAGACAGGGGCAATGGCTACACCTTC. Translating it yields CASSLDRGNGYTF.